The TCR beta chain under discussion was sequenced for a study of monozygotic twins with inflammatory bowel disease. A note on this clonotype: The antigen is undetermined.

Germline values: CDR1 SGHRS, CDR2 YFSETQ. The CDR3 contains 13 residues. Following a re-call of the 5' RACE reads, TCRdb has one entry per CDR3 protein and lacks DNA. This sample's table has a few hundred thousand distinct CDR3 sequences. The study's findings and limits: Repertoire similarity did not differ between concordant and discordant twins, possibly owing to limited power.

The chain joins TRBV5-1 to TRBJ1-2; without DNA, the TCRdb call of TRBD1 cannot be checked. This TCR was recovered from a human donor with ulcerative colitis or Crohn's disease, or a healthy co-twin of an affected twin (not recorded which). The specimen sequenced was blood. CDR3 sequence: CASSSRQGFGYTF.